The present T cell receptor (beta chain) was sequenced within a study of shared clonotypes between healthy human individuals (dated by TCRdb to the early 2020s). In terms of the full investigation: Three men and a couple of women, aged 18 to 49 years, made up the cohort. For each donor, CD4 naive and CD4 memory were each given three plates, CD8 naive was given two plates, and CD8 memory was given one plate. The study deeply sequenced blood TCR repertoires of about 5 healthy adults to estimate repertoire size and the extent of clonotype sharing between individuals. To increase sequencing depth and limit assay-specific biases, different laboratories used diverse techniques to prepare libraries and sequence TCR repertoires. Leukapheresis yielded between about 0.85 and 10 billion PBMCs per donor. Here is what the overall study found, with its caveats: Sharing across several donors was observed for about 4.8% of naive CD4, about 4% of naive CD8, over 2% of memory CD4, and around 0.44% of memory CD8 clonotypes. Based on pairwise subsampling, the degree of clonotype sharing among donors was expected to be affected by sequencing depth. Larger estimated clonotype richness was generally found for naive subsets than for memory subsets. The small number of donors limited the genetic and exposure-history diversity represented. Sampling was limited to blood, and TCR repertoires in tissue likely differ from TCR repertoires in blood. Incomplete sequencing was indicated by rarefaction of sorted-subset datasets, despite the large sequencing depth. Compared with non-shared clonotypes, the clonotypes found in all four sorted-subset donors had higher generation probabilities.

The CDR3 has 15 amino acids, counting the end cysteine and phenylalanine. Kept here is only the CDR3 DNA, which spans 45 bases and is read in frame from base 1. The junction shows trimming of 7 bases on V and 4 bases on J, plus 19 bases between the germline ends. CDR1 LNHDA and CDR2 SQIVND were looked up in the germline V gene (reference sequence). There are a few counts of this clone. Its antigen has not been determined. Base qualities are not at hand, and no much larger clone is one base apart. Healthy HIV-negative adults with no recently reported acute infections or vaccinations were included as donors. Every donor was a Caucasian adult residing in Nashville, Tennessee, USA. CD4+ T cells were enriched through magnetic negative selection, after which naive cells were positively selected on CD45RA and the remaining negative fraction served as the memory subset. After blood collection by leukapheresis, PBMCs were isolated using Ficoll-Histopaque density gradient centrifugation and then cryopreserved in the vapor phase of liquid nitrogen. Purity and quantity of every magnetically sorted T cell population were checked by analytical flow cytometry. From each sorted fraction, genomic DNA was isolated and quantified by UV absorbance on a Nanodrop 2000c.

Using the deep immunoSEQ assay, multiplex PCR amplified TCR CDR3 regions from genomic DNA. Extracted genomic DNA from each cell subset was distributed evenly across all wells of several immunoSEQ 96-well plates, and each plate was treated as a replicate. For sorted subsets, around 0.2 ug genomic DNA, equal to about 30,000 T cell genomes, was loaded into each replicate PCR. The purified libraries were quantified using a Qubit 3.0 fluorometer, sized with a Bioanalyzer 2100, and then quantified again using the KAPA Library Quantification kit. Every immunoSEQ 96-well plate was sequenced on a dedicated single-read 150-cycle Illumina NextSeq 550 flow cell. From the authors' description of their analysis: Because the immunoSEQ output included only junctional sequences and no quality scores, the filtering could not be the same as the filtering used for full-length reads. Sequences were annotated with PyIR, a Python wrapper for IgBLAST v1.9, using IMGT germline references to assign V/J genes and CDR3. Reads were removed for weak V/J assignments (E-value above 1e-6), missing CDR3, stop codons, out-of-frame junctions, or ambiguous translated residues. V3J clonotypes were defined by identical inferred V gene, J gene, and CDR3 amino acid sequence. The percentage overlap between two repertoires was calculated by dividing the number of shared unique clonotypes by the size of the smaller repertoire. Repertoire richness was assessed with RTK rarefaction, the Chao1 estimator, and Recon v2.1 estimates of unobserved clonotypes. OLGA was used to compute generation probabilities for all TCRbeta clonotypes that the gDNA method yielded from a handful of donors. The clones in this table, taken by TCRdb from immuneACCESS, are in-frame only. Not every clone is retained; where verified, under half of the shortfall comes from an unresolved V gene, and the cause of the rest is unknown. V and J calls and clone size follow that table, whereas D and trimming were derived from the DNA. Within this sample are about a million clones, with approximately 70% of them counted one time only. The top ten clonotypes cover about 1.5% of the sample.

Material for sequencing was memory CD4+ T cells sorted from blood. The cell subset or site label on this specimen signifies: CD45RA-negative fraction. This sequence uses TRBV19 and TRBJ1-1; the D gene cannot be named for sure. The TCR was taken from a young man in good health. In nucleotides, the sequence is TGTGCCAGTAAATCCGCGGGAGAAGTGGGCACTGAAGCTTTCTTT. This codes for CASKSAGEVGTEAFF.